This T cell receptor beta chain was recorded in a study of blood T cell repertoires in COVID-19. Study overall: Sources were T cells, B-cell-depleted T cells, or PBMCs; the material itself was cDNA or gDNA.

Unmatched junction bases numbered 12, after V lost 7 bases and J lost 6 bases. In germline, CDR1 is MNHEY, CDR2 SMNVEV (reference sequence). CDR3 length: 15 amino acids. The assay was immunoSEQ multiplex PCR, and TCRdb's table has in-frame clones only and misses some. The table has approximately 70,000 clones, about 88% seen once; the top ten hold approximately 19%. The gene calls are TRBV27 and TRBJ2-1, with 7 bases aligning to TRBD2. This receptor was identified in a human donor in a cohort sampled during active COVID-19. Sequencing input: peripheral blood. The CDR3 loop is CASKGRGILSNEQFF. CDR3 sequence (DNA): TGTGCCAGCAAAGGGCGGGGGATCTTGAGCAATGAGCAGTTCTTC.